Following are 14 T cell receptor beta chains from one sample sequenced in a study of CD8 T cells in ankylosing spondylitis. Each CDR3 protein is one row after TCRdb ran MiXCR on the 5' RACE reads. The table lists 200,000 or so distinct CDR3 sequences, roughly 20% of them singletons, with 4.3% in the top ten. Input material: blood, either unsorted or a sorted T cell fraction (not recorded which). The receptor set was obtained from a male donor aged 5 to 29 with ankylosing spondylitis or in good health (not recorded which).

This clonotype came up a few times. The CDR3 loop is CASSSGDSSNQPQHF. The CDR3 DNA sequence: TGTGCCAGCAGCTCTGGTGATTCTAGCAATCAGCCCCAGCATTTT. The chain has TRBV7-9 and TRBJ1-5; no definite D call. V was clipped by 4 bases and J by 0 bases, with 10 bases between them. The CDR3 covers 15 residues. Germline V gene data show CDR1 as SEHNR and CDR2 as FQNEAQ (reference sequence).

Many counts were recorded for this clonotype. The V call is TRBV27, the J call TRBJ2-6, with a weak D call TRBD1 (5 bases). Germline CDR1 MNHEY, CDR2 SMNVEV (reference sequence). This CDR3 spans 18 amino acids. Trimming removed 5 bases from V and 4 bases from J, with 21 bases in between. The DNA of the CDR3 is TGTGCCAGCAGTGTAGGCAGGGTAAACCTAATAGGGGCCAACGTCCTGACTTTC. Protein product: CASSVGRVNLIGANVLTF.

This clonotype was detected ten times or more. The V and J genes are TRBV3-1 and TRBJ2-1, with 11 bases matching TRBD2. Losses at the gene ends were 4 bases for V and 8 bases for J; bases not matched to a gene: 7. Germline-derived CDR1 and CDR2 are LGHDT and YNNKEL (reference sequence). The CDR3 is 15 amino acids. CDR3 residues: CASSLGTSGADEQFF. The CDR3 DNA is TGTGCCAGCAGCCTGGGGACTAGCGGAGCGGATGAGCAGTTCTTC.

This clonotype showed up many times. CDR3 DNA: TGTGCCAGCAGCGATCGTTCAGGGGTGTACGGAAACACCATATATTTT. Amino acid sequence: CASSDRSGVYGNTIYF. This chain links TRBV12-3 or TRBV12-4 with TRBJ1-3; the D gene is possibly TRBD1 (6 bases). This CDR3 is 16 amino acids long. V was pared by 6 bases and J by 4 bases, with 19 bases between.

The rearrangement uses TRBV28 and TRBJ2-6; D gene uncertain. Germline V gene sequence: CDR1 MDHEN, CDR2 SYDVKM. The germline V and J ends were trimmed by 5 bases and 4 bases, with 15 bases remaining between them. The CDR3 totals 16 residues. CDR3 DNA sequence: TGTGCCAGCAGTAAAATTGGACGGGTGGGGGCCAACGTCCTGACTTTC. Protein sequence: CASSKIGRVGANVLTF.

This clonotype was observed a handful of times. The chain recombines TRBV19 with TRBJ2-1, with 7 bases matching TRBD1. CDR3 size: 13 residues. The germline V gene has CDR1 LNHDA and CDR2 SQIVND (reference sequence). The trim removed 5 bases at V and 4 bases at J, leaving 2 bases unmatched. The CDR3 sequence: CASSQGQYNEQFF. CDR3 sequence (DNA): TGTGCCAGTAGTCAGGGACAGTACAATGAGCAGTTCTTC.

This clonotype was observed many times. This chain joins TRBV4-1 and TRBJ2-3; D ambiguous. V lost 0 bases, J lost 6 bases, and 13 bases lay in between. Germline CDR1 is MGHRA and CDR2 is YSYEKL. CDR3 length equals 15 residues. CDR3 DNA sequence: TGCGCCAGCAGCCAAGAGCGAGTGCCGATGGATACGCAGTATTTT. Its protein product is CASSQERVPMDTQYF.

This clonotype has at least ten counts. V is TRBV5-1 and J is TRBJ1-4; 10 bases line up with TRBD1. Trimming cost V 4 bases and J 0 bases; bases outside gene matches: 6. Germline CDR1 reads SGHRS; CDR2 reads YFSETQ. The CDR3 is 17 residues long. The CDR3 DNA reads TGCGCCAGCAGCAACGACAGGGGGCGGGCAACTAATGAAAAACTGTTTTTT. It is translated as CASSNDRGRATNEKLFF.

This clonotype has ten or more counts. The chain uses TRBV12-3 or TRBV12-4 and TRBJ2-1; 7 nucleotides match TRBD2. V shed 3 bases, J shed 5 bases, and the junction held 4 bases outside the gene matches. The CDR3 length is 14 residues. The CDR3 is CASSFNAGDNEQFF. The CDR3 bases are TGTGCCAGCAGTTTTAATGCGGGAGACAATGAGCAGTTCTTC.

This clonotype was picked up many times. The chain couples TRBV6-1 to TRBJ2-1; 13 bases fit TRBD2. Trimming removed 1 base from V and 8 bases from J; junction bases left unmatched: 2. The CDR3 has 15 residues. Germline CDR1 MNHNS, CDR2 SASEGT. For the CDR3, the DNA is TGTGCCAGCAGTGAAGGGACTAGCGGGAGCGATGAGCAGTTCTTC. Translating it yields CASSEGTSGSDEQFF.

This clonotype came up a few times. V and J are TRBV29-1 and TRBJ1-4; perhaps TRBD1 as D (5 bases). CDR3 size: 11 residues. Germline CDR1 SQVTM, CDR2 ANQGSEA. Trimming left V 4 bases short and J 6 bases short, with 6 bases between. In DNA, the CDR3 is TGCAGCGTTGCCAGGGATGAAAAACTGTTTTTT. Translated, it gives CSVARDEKLFF.

This chain joins TRBV6-1 and TRBJ2-1; possibly TRBD1 for D (5 bases). V dropped 7 bases and J dropped 9 bases, with 19 bases sitting between them. This CDR3 is built from 14 residues. Germline V gene sequence: CDR1 MNHNS, CDR2 SASEGT. The CDR3 coding sequence is TGTGCCAGCACCGAACCCCCACCAGGGCCTGAGCAGTTCTTC. Amino acid sequence: CASTEPPPGPEQFF.

This clonotype was seen only a few times. The chain uses TRBV7-6 and TRBJ2-2; possible D gene TRBD1, 5 bases. The germline V gene encodes CDR1 SGHVS and CDR2 FNYEAQ. The CDR3 covers 17 residues. V was clipped by 0 bases and J by 6 bases, with 17 bases between them. The CDR3 DNA reads as TGTGCCAGCAGCTTAGCCGTGGGGCAGGGTGTGTCCGGGGAGCTGTTTTTT. It codes for CASSLAVGQGVSGELFF.

The chain links TRBV6-5 to TRBJ2-3; D possibly uses TRBD1 or TRBD2 (5 bases each). Trimming pared 1 base from V and 3 bases from J, leaving 11 bases between. The CDR3 spans 15 residues. Germline V gene data show CDR1 as MNHEY and CDR2 as SVGAGI. CDR3 amino acids: CASSYWGFRTDTQYF. In DNA, the CDR3 is TGTGCCAGCAGTTACTGGGGGTTTAGGACAGATACGCAGTATTTT.